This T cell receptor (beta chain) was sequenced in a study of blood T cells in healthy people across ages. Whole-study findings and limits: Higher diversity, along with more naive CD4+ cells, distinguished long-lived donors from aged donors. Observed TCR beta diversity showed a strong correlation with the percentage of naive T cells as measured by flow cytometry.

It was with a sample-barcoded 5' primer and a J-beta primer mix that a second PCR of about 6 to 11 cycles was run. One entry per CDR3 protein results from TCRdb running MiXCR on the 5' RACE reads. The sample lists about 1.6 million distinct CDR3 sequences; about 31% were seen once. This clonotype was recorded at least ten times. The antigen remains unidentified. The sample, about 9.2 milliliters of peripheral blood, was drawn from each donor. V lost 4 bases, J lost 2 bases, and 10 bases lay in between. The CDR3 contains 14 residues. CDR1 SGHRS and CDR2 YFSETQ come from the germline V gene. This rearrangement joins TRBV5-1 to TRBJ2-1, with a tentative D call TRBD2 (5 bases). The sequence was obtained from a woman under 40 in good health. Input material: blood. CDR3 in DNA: TGCGCCAGCAGCCCAGAGCGGACCTACAATGAGCAGTTCTTC. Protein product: CASSPERTYNEQFF.